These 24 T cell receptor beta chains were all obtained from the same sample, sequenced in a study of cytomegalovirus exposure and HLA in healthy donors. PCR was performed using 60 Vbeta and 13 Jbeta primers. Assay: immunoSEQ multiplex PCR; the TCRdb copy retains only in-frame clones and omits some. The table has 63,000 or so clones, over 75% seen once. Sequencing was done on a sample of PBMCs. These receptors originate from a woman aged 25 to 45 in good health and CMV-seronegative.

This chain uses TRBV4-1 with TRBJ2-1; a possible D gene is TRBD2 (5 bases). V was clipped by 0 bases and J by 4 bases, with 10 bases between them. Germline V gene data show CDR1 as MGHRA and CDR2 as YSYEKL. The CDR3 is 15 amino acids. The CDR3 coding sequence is TGCGCCAGCAGCCAAGAAAGCGGAACGTACAATGAGCAGTTCTTC. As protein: CASSQESGTYNEQFF.

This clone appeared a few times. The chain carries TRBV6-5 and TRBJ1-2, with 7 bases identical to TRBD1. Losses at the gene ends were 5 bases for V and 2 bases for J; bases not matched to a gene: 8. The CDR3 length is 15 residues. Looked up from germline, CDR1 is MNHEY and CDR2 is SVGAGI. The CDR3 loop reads CASSRETGNNYGYTF. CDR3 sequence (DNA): TGTGCCAGCAGTAGGGAGACAGGGAACAACTATGGCTACACCTTC.

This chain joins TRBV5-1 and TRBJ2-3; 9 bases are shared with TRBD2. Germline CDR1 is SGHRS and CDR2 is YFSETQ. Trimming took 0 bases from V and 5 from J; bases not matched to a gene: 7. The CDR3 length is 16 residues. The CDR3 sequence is CASSLGAGGQGDTQYF. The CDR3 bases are TGCGCCAGCAGCTTGGGCGCGGGGGGGCAGGGAGATACGCAGTATTTT.

The CDR3 protein is CASRSGVGSDTQYF. The DNA for the CDR3 is TGTGCGAGCCGCAGCGGGGTCGGCTCAGATACGCAGTATTTT. The chain is built from TRBV25-1 and TRBJ2-3, with 7 nucleotides matching TRBD2. Looked up from germline, CDR1 is MGHDK and CDR2 is SYGVNS. CDR3 size: 14 residues.

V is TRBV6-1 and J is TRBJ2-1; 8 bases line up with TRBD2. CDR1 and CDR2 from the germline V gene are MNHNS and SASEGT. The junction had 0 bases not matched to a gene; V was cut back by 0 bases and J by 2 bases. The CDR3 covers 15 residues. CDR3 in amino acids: CASSEAAGAYNEQFF. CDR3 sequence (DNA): TGTGCCAGCAGTGAAGCAGCGGGAGCCTACAATGAGCAGTTCTTC.

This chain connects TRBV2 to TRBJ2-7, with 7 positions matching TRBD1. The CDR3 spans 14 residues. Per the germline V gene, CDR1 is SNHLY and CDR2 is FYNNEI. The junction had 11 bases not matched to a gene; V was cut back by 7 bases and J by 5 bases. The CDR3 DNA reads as TGTGCCAGCAACCCGACCTCGACAGGGCACGAGCAGTACTTC. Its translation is CASNPTSTGHEQYF.

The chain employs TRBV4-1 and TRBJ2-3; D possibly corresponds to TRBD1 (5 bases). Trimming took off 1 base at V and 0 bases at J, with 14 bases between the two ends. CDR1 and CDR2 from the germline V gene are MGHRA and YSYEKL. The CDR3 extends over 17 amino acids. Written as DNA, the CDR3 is TGCGCCAGCAGCCAAGGCAGGGCCAAAACTAGCACAGATACGCAGTATTTT. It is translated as CASSQGRAKTSTDTQYF.

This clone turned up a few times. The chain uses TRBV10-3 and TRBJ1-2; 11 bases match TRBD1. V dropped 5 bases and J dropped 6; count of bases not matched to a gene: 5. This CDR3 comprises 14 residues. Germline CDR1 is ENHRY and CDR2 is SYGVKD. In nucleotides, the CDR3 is TGTGCCATCAGTAGGGACAGGGGGTGGAATGGCTACACCTTC. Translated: CAISRDRGWNGYTF.

The CDR3 reads CASRGLAGGNTQYF. As DNA, the CDR3 is TGTGCCAGCAGGGGACTAGCGGGAGGGAATACGCAGTATTTT. This sequence joins TRBV2 and TRBJ2-3; 16 positions agree with TRBD2. The CDR3 has 14 residues. From germline, CDR1 is SNHLY and CDR2 FYNNEI. V gave up 6 bases and J gave up 7 bases; unmatched junction bases: 1.

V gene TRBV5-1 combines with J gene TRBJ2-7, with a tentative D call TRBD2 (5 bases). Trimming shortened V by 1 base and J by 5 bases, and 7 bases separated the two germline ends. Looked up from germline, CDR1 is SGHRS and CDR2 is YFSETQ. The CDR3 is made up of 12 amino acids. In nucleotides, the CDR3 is TGCGCCAGCAGCTTGTTGGGAGACGAGCAGTACTTC. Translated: CASSLLGDEQYF.

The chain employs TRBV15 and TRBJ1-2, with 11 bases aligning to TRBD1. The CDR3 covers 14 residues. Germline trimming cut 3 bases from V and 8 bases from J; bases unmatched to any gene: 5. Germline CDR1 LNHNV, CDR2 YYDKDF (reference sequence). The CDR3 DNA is TGTGCCACCAGCAGGGGGACAGGGGGATTCGGCTACACCTTC. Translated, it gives CATSRGTGGFGYTF.

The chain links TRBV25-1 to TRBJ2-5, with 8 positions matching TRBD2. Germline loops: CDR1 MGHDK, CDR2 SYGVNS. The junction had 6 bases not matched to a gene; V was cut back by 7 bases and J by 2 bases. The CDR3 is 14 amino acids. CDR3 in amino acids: CASIPPSGQETQYF. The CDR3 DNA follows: TGTGCCAGCATTCCACCTAGCGGGCAAGAGACCCAGTACTTC.

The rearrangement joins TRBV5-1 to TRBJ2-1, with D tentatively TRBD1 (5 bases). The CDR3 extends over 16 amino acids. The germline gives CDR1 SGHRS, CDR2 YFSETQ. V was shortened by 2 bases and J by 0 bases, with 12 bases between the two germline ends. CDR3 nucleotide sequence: TGCGCCAGCAGCTTCGACAGAGTAAACTCCTACAATGAGCAGTTCTTC. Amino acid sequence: CASSFDRVNSYNEQFF. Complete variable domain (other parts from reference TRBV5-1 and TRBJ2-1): KAGVTQTPRYLIKTRGQQVTLSCSPISGHRSVSWYQQTPGQGLQFLFEYFSETQRNKGNFPGRFSGRQFSNSRSEMNVSTLELGDSALYLCASSFDRVNSYNEQFFGPGTRLTVL.

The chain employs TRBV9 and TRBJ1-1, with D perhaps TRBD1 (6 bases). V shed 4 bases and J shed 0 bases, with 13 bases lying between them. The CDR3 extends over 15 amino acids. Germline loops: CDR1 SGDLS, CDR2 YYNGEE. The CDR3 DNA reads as TGTGCCAGCAGCCCCCGCGGGGGGCTGAACACTGAAGCTTTCTTT. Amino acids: CASSPRGGLNTEAFF.

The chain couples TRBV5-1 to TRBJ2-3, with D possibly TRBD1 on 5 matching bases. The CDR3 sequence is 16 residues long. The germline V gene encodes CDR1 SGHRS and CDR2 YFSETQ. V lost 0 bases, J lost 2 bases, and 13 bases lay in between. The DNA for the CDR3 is TGCGCCAGCAGCTTGGCCTCTGGACACTACACAGATACGCAGTATTTT. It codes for CASSLASGHYTDTQYF.

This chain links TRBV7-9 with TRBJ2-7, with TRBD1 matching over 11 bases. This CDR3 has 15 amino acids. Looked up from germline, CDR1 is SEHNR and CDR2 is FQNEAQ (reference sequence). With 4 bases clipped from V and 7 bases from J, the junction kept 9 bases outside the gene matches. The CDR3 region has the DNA TGTGCCAGCAGCTCACGGACAGGGGGCGGCCGGGAGCAGTACTTC. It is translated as CASSSRTGGGREQYF.

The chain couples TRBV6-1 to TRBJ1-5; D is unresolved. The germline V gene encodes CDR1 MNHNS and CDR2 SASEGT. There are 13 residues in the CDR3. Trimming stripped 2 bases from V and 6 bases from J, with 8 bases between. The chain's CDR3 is CASSERERQPQHF. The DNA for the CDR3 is TGTGCCAGCAGTGAAAGGGAGCGTCAGCCCCAGCATTTT.

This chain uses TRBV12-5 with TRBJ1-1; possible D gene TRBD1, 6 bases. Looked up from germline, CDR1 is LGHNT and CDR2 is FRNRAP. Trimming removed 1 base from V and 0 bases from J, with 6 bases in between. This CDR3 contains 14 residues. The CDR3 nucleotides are TGTGCTAGTGGTTTGGGGGGGCTGAACACTGAAGCTTTCTTT. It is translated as CASGLGGLNTEAFF. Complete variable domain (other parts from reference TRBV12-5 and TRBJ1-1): DARVTQTPRHKVTEMGQEVTMRCQPILGHNTVFWYRQTMMQGLELLAYFRNRAPLDDSGMPKDRFSAEMPDATLATLKIQPSEPRDSAVYFCASGLGGLNTEAFFGQGTRLTVV.

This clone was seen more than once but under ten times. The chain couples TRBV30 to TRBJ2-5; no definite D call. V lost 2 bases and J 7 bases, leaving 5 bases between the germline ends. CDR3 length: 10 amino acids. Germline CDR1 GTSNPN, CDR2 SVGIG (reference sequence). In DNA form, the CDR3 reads TGTGCCTGGAGTTCGGGGACCCAGTACTTC. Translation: CAWSSGTQYF.

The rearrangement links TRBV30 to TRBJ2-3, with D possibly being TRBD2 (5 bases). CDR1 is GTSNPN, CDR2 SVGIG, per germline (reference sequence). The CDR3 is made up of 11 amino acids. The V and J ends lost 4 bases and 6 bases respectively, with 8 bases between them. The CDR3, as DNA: TGTGCCTGGACGACTACGGATACGCAGTATTTT. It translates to CAWTTTDTQYF.

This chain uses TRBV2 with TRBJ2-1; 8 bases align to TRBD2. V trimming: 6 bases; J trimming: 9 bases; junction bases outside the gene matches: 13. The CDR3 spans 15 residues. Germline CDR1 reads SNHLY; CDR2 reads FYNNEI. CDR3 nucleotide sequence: TGTGCCAGCAGCCCCGGGACTAGGAGAAGCGTTGAGCAGTTCTTC. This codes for CASSPGTRRSVEQFF.

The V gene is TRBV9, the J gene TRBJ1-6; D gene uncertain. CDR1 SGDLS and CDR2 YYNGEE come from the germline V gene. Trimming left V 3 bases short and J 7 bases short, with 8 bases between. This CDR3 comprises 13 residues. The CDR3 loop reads CASSATVNSPLHF. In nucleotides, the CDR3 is TGTGCCAGCAGCGCCACGGTGAATTCACCCCTCCACTTT.

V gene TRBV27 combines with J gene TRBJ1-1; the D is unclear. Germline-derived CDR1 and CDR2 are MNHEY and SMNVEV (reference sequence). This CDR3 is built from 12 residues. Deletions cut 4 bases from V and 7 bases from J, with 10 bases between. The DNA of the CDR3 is TGTGCCAGCAGTTCAAGCGGGGTTGAAGCTTTCTTT. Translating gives CASSSSGVEAFF.

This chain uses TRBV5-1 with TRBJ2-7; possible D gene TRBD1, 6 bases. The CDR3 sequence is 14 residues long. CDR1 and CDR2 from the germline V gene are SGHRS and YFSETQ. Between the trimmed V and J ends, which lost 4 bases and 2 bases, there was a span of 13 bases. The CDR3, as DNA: TGCGCCAGCAGCGATTCAGGGGTAACCTACGAGCAGTACTTC. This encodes CASSDSGVTYEQYF.